Described below is a single T cell receptor (beta chain) sequence and its context. Its antigen is unidentified. These data come from a study of blood T cells in healthy people across ages. General observations from the study: Investigators viewed diversity estimates from one million T cells as underestimates, the study reported.

Next came a second PCR, run for about 7 to 12 cycles, which used a sample-barcoded 5' primer along with a J-beta primer mix. Paired-end reads containing CDR3 totaled no fewer than 2.5 million for each sample. Each CDR3 protein gets one entry after TCRdb re-called the 5' RACE reads with MiXCR. The sample contains about 580,000 distinct CDR3 sequences, 47% of which appear only once. The CDR3 loop spans 15 amino acids. Per the germline V gene, CDR1 is DFQATT and CDR2 is SNEGSKA (reference sequence). V was pared by 1 base and J by 0 bases, with 12 bases between. This TCR was sampled from a man of 80 years or more in good health. The chain carries TRBV20-1 and TRBJ1-1; tentative D call: TRBD1 (6 bases). Specimen: blood. The CDR3 is CSARGHPGVNTEAFF. The CDR3 nucleotides read TGCAGTGCTAGAGGCCATCCAGGGGTGAACACTGAAGCTTTCTTT.